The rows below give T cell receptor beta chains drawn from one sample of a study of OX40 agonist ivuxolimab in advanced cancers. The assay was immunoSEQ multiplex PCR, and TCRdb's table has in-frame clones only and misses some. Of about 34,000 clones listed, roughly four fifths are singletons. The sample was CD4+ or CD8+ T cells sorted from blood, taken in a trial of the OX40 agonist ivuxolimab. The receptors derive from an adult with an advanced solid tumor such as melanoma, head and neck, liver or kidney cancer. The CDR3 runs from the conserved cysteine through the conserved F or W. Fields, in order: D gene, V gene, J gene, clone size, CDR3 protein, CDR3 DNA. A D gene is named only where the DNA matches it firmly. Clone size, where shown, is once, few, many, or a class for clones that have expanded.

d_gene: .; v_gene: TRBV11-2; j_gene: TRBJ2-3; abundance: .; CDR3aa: CASSYWGASTDTQYF; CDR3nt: TGTGCCAGCAGCTATTGGGGGGCTAGCACAGATACGCAGTATTTT
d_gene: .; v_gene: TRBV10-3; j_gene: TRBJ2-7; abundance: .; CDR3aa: CAISPVGGTHDYEQYF; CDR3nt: TGTGCCATCAGTCCAGTGGGAGGGACACACGACTACGAGCAGTACTTC
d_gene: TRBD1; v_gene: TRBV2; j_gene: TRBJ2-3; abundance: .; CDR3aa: CASTLGQGPSTDTQYF; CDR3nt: TGTGCCAGCACCTTGGGACAGGGACCTTCCACAGATACGCAGTATTTT
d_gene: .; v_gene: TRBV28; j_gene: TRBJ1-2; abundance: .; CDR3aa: CASSFLLHRIKNYGYTF; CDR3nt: TGTGCCAGCAGTTTTCTTCTACACAGGATTAAAAACTATGGCTACACCTTC
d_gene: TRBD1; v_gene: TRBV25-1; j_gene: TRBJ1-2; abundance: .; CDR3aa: CASSDRTGTYYGYTF; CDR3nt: TGTGCCAGCAGTGACCGGACAGGTACCTATTATGGCTACACCTTC
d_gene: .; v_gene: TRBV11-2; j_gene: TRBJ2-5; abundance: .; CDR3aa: CASSLDYGGETQYF; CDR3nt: TGTGCCAGCAGCTTAGATTATGGGGGAGAGACCCAGTACTTC
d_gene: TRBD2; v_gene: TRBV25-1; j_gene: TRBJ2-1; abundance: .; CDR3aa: CASSGAGVSNYNEQFF; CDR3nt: TGTGCCAGCAGTGGGGCGGGGGTCTCGAACTACAATGAGCAGTTCTTC
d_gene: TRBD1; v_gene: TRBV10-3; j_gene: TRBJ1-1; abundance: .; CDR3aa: CAISELGQGGEMNTEAFF; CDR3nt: TGTGCCATCAGTGAATTAGGGCAGGGGGGCGAGATGAACACTGAAGCTTTCTTT
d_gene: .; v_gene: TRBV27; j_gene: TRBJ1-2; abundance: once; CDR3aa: CASSLKADGHGYTF; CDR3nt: TGTGCCAGCAGTTTAAAGGCAGACGGGCATGGCTACACCTTC
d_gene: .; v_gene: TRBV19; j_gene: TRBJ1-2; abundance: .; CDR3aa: CASSIERRGVDYGYTF; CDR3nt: TGTGCCAGTAGTATAGAAAGAAGGGGGGTAGACTATGGCTACACCTTC
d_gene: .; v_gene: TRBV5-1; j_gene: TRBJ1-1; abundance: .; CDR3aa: CASSFASTEAFF; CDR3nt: TGCGCCAGCAGCTTCGCCAGTACTGAAGCTTTCTTT